These 15 T cell receptor beta chains share one sample of origin, sequenced in a study of T cells in Graves' hyperthyroidism and ophthalmopathy. RNA transcripts served as the template for amplifying TCR beta CDR3 regions. HTBI primers drove first-round RT-PCR of the TCR CDR3. Each CDR3 protein gets one entry after TCRdb re-called the multiplex PCR reads with MiXCR. This sample has 660,000 or so distinct CDR3 sequences, with less than 25% found just once. The sample was blood. These receptors all come from a man aged 25 to 45 with Graves' ophthalmopathy.

At least ten counts were recorded for this clonotype. The V and J genes are TRBV12-3 or TRBV12-4 and TRBJ2-1; D is unresolved. Trimming took 1 base from V and 5 from J, leaving 6 bases between them. The CDR3 length is 13 residues. CDR3 bases: TGTGCCAGCAGTTTAGTCCCAAACAATGAGCAGTTCTTC. Translating gives CASSLVPNNEQFF.

The J gene is TRBJ1-5, the V gene TRBV5-6; D uncertain. Germline V gives CDR1 SGHDT, CDR2 YYEEEE. The V end was cut by 0 bases, the J end by 7 bases, with 11 bases between. This CDR3 is 14 amino acids long. This CDR3 reads CASSLGGRVQPQHF. The DNA of the CDR3 is TGTGCCAGCAGCTTGGGGGGTCGGGTCCAGCCCCAGCATTTT.

V usage is TRBV6-9 and J usage is TRBJ1-6; D is possibly TRBD1 (5 bases). V lost 2 bases and J 9 bases, leaving 11 bases between the germline ends. The CDR3 is 14 residues long. Germline values: CDR1 MNHGY, CDR2 SVAAGI. As DNA, the CDR3 is TGTGCCAGCAGTTATAACCCTCAGGGTTCACCCCTCCACTTT. This translates into CASSYNPQGSPLHF.

This chain connects TRBV6-2 or TRBV6-3 to TRBJ2-7, with 12 bases matching TRBD1. Germline V CDR1 and CDR2: MNHEY, SVGEGT. This CDR3 contains 15 residues. The V and J ends lost 7 bases and 4 bases, in that order; junction bases with no gene match: 8. The CDR3 protein is CASTGRDRGRYEQYF. The CDR3 DNA sequence: TGTGCCAGCACCGGGCGGGACAGGGGGCGATACGAGCAGTACTTC.

This clonotype turned up a few times. J is TRBJ1-3 and V is TRBV13; 7 nucleotides align to TRBD1. After removal of 5 bases from V and 8 bases from J, the junction contained 15 bases not matched to a gene. This CDR3 has 16 residues. CDR1 and CDR2 from the germline V gene are PRHDT and FYEKMQ (reference sequence). CDR3 amino acids: CASSVDRTGRGHTIYF. In DNA form, the CDR3 reads TGTGCCAGCAGCGTCGACCGGACAGGAAGGGGACACACCATATATTTT.

Of note for this clonotype: Being one base from a much bigger clone, this may be a read error. This sequence joins TRBV20-1 and TRBJ2-7, with TRBD1 matching over 7 bases. From germline, CDR1 is DFQATT and CDR2 SNEGSKA (reference sequence). This CDR3 has 13 residues. CDR3 sequence reads: CSATPGQSYKQYF. The CDR3 DNA follows: TGCAGTGCTACACCGGGACAGTCCTACAAGCAGTACTTC.

This clonotype has only a few counts. The chain recombines TRBV20-1 with TRBJ1-5, with D perhaps TRBD1 (5 bases). V lost 4 bases and J 3 bases, leaving 16 bases between the germline ends. The germline gives CDR1 DFQATT, CDR2 SNEGSKA (reference sequence). CDR3 length: 15 residues. CDR3: CSANVRDGINQPQHF. The CDR3 nucleotides are TGCAGTGCTAATGTCCGGGACGGGATCAATCAGCCCCAGCATTTT.

In this sample, this clonotype turned up a few times. The CDR3 DNA reads as TGTGCCAGCAGTCGTTGGGACAGCAACACCGGGGAGCTGTTTTTT. It yields the protein CASSRWDSNTGELFF. The chain is built from TRBV28 and TRBJ2-2; 7 bases map to TRBD1. The CDR3 sequence is 15 residues long. Germline CDR1 and CDR2: MDHEN and SYDVKM. J lost 2 bases, V lost 5 bases, and 5 bases had no gene match.

The rearrangement joins TRBV19 to TRBJ1-6; no definite D call. CDR1 and CDR2 from the germline V gene are LNHDA and SQIVND (reference sequence). There are 13 residues in the CDR3. Trimming left V 3 bases short and J 7 bases short, with 7 bases between. This CDR3 is CASSIDINSPLHF. CDR3 bases: TGTGCCAGTAGTATTGACATCAATTCACCCCTCCACTTT. Using reference TRBV19 and TRBJ1-6 for the parts outside the CDR3, the full variable domain is DGGITQSPKYLFRKEGQNVTLSCEQNLNHDAMYWYRQDPGQGLRLIYYSQIVNDFQKGDIAEGYSVSREKKESFPLTVTSAQKNPTAFYLCASSIDINSPLHFGNGTRLTVT.

This clonotype was detected ten times or more. The chain links TRBV2 to TRBJ1-5; D might be TRBD1 (5 bases). V lost 3 bases, J lost 6 bases, and 15 bases lay in between. The CDR3 length is 15 residues. Germline CDR1 is SNHLY and CDR2 is FYNNEI. CDR3 bases: TGTGCCAGCAGTGAGCAACGGGGCAGCCTTCAGCCCCAGCATTTT. It codes for CASSEQRGSLQPQHF. The variable domain in full, with the rest retrieved from reference TRBV2 and TRBJ1-5, is EPEVTQTPSHQVTQMGQEVILRCVPISNHLYFYWYRQILGQKVEFLVSFYNNEISEKSEIFDDQFSVERPDGSNFTLKIRSTKLEDSAMYFCASSEQRGSLQPQHFGDGTRLSIL.

This clonotype turned up a few times. The J gene is TRBJ1-2, the V gene TRBV13, with D perhaps TRBD1 (5 bases). V was cut by 0 bases and J by 1 base, with 12 bases left in between. The CDR3 consists of 16 residues. Germline loops: CDR1 PRHDT, CDR2 FYEKMQ (reference sequence). CDR3 in DNA: TGTGCCAGCAGCTTAGGAACGGGGGACGATAACTATGGCTACACCTTC. This encodes CASSLGTGDDNYGYTF.

This clonotype has more than one count but fewer than ten. This sequence joins TRBV7-3 and TRBJ2-2; no definite D call. There are 13 residues in the CDR3. Per the germline V gene, CDR1 is SGHTA and CDR2 is FQGTGA. With 6 bases removed from V and 7 bases from J, the gap between germline ends came to 12 bases. Here the CDR3 DNA reads TGTGCCAGCAGTAAAAGGCAAGGCGGGGAGCTGTTTTTT. As protein: CASSKRQGGELFF. Together with reference TRBV7-3 and TRBJ2-2, the CDR3 gives the full variable domain: GAGVSQTPSNKVTEKGKYVELRCDPISGHTALYWYRQSLGQGPEFLIYFQGTGAADDSGLPNDRFFAVRPEGSVSTLKIQRTERGDSAVYLCASSKRQGGELFFGEGSRLTVL.

This clonotype was seen many times. V and J are TRBV7-2 and TRBJ2-3, with D maybe TRBD1 (6 bases). The germline gives CDR1 SGHTA, CDR2 FQGNSA. The CDR3 is 19 amino acids. Trimming left V 2 bases short and J 0 bases short, with 21 bases between. The CDR3 DNA is TGTGCCAGCAGCTTAAAGGGGGATTCTTCCCCACACAGCACAGATACGCAGTATTTT. Residues: CASSLKGDSSPHSTDTQYF.

The count of this clonotype is one. The gene calls are TRBV29-1 and TRBJ2-2, with D perhaps TRBD1 or TRBD2 (6 bases each). V lost 5 bases and J lost 1, with 23 bases in between. Germline V gene data show CDR1 as SQVTM and CDR2 as ANQGSEA. The CDR3 is 18 amino acids. CDR3: CSVWDPNRGRLNTGELFF. Here the CDR3 DNA reads TGCAGCGTTTGGGACCCCAACCGGGGGCGGCTGAACACCGGGGAGCTGTTTTTT.

Here the CDR3 reads CASSLDRGNNEQFF. CDR3 nucleotide sequence: TGTGCCAGCAGCTTAGACAGGGGTAACAATGAGCAGTTCTTC. The chain combines TRBV7-3 with TRBJ2-1; 8 nucleotides align to TRBD1. The V and J ends lost 2 bases and 5 bases, in that order; junction bases with no gene match: 2. Germline values: CDR1 SGHTA, CDR2 FQGTGA. The CDR3 loop spans 14 amino acids.